The clone carrying this T cell receptor (beta chain) was counted many times. Trimming left V 4 bases short and J 0 bases short, with 19 bases between. Germline CDR1 reads SGHRS; CDR2 reads YFSETQ. This CDR3 has 18 amino acids. The treatment was: PENTA 11 planned treatment interruption arm or continuous ART arm. Cryopreserved PBMC samples required at least 5 million viable cells. This record comes from a study of HIV-infected children after antiretroviral therapy interruption. The TCR library was built from RNA with a 3' RACE protocol and unique molecular identifiers. TCRdb analysed the 3' RACE reads with MiXCR anew, one entry per CDR3 protein. This sample has fewer than 50,000 distinct CDR3 sequences; roughly 4.5% occur once, and the top ten carry 0.55% to 0.85%.

The specimen comprised CD45RA+ CD4+ T cells from PBMCs, pooled from several time points, sampled from a donor given antiretroviral therapy, either interrupted or continuous. Subset in this sample: naive CD4+ CD45RA+ CD45RO- T cells. The sequence was collected from a pool of human donors with HIV. J is TRBJ1-4 and V is TRBV5-1, with a tentative D call TRBD1 (6 bases). The CDR3 protein is CASSLNPQGQATNEKLFF. The DNA for the CDR3 is TGCGCCAGCAGCCTAAATCCCCAGGGGCAGGCAACTAATGAAAAACTGTTTTTT.